This T cell receptor (beta chain) was observed in a study of CD8 T cells in ankylosing spondylitis. Study-wide points: A motif in TCR beta, a set of under 10 highly homologous variants, appeared characteristic of ankylosing spondylitis blood. From matched ankylosing spondylitis synovial fluid, disease-linked clones were reportedly recovered at significantly enriched levels.

This clonotype has a handful of counts. What it recognizes is unknown. Library preparation for TCR beta used quantitative 5'-RACE with molecular barcodes. TCRdb independently ran MiXCR on the 5' RACE reads; one entry per CDR3 protein. The sample includes 250,000 to 300,000 distinct CDR3 sequences, approximately 20% of them seen just once. This CDR3 is built from 16 residues. V dropped 2 bases and J dropped 3 bases, with 17 bases sitting between them. CDR1 and CDR2 from the germline V gene are MNHEY and SVGAGI. The sequencing input was blood, either unsorted or a sorted T cell fraction (not recorded which). The chain couples TRBV6-5 to TRBJ2-7; D may be TRBD1 or TRBD2 (5 bases each). The TCR sequence derives from a male donor with ankylosing spondylitis or in good health (not recorded which). The CDR3 DNA sequence: TGTGCCAGCAGTTACCCTTTTAGACGGGACCACTACGAGCAGTACTTC. It is translated as CASSYPFRRDHYEQYF.